Presented here are 32 T cell receptor beta chains from one specimen sequenced in a study of memory CD4+ T cells and cytomegalovirus serostatus. Measured with immunoSEQ multiplex PCR; TCRdb has only the in-frame clones, and not every one. The table shows approximately 65,000 clones, with 70% to 80% occurring only once. Single viable CD3+CD4+CD8-CD45RO+ cells were sorted as the memory CD4+ T cells. The sequenced sample was memory CD4+ T cells from blood. The origin of the receptors is an adult in good health and CMV-seronegative.

This clone was detected a few times. The chain uses TRBV2 and TRBJ1-2; tentatively, D is TRBD1 (5 bases). Germline-derived CDR1 and CDR2 are SNHLY and FYNNEI. The length of the CDR3 is 14 residues. Trimming left V 4 bases short and J 6 bases short, with 15 bases between. CDR3 amino acids: CASSGIREWDGYTF. CDR3 bases: TGTGCCAGCAGTGGGATCAGGGAATGGGATGGCTACACCTTC.

This clone was seen more than once but under ten times. This chain links TRBV11-1 with TRBJ2-3; tentative D call: TRBD1 (6 bases). The V end lost 1 base, the J end lost 6 bases, and 14 bases lay between the germline ends. This CDR3 is built from 15 residues. Per germline, CDR1 SGHAT and CDR2 FQDESV (reference sequence). This CDR3 reads CASSLEGQSMDTQYF. CDR3 coding DNA: TGTGCCAGCAGCTTAGAGGGACAATCCATGGATACGCAGTATTTT.

This clone appeared a few times. The chain is built from TRBV5-8 and TRBJ1-1, with a weak D call TRBD1 (6 bases). V lost 5 bases and J 5 bases, leaving 16 bases between the germline ends. In germline, CDR1 is SGHTS, CDR2 YDEGEE. This CDR3 spans 14 amino acids. CDR3 sequence: CASRRQALRTEAFF. The CDR3 DNA reads as TGTGCCAGCAGGCGACAGGCCCTTCGAACTGAAGCTTTCTTT.

This chain uses TRBV30 with TRBJ2-3; 16 bases line up with TRBD2. CDR1 and CDR2 from the germline V gene are GTSNPN and SVGIG (reference sequence). This CDR3 region has 14 residues. With V trimmed by 2 bases and J by 10 bases, 3 bases remained unmatched. The DNA for the CDR3 is TGTGCCTGGAGTCCCGGGACTAGCGGGAGGGCGCAGTATTTT. Translation gives CAWSPGTSGRAQYF.

J is TRBJ1-2 and V is TRBV28, with D unclear. Trimming stripped 3 bases from V and 8 bases from J, with 16 bases between. CDR3 size: 14 residues. Germline V gives CDR1 MDHEN, CDR2 SYDVKM. CDR3 sequence reads: CASSFWQAPGGYTF. The CDR3 bases are TGTGCCAGCAGTTTTTGGCAGGCCCCCGGGGGCTACACCTTC.

This clone is a singleton in its sample. This sequence joins TRBV30 and TRBJ1-1; TRBD1 matches 8 bases. The V segment lost 3 bases and the J segment 5 bases; nucleotides outside the gene matches: 8. The germline V gene encodes CDR1 GTSNPN and CDR2 SVGIG (reference sequence). This CDR3 spans 14 amino acids. The CDR3 sequence is CAWRAQGAYTEAFF. CDR3 in DNA: TGTGCCTGGAGGGCCCAGGGGGCGTATACTGAAGCTTTCTTT. Based on the CDR3 plus reference TRBV30 and TRBJ1-1, the full variable domain is SQTIHQWPATLVQPVGSPLSLECTVEGTSNPNLYWYRQAAGRGLQLLFYSVGIGQISSEVPQNLSASRPQDRQFILSSKKLLLSDSGFYLCAWRAQGAYTEAFFGQGTRLTVV.

This chain connects TRBV28 to TRBJ1-1; TRBD1 aligns across 7 bases. The V gene end was trimmed by 6 bases and the J gene end by 10 bases; junction bases not matched to a gene: 11. The CDR3 is made up of 13 amino acids. CDR1 MDHEN and CDR2 SYDVKM come from the germline V gene. Here the CDR3 DNA reads TGTGCCAGCAGCACTGACAGGGTCGTAGGAGCTTTCTTT. Its protein product is CASSTDRVVGAFF.

The rearrangement uses TRBV27 and TRBJ2-1; 8 nucleotides line up with TRBD1. Germline CDR1 reads MNHEY; CDR2 reads SMNVEV (reference sequence). With V trimmed by 4 bases and J by 5 bases, 10 bases remained unmatched. This CDR3 contains 16 residues. The CDR3 DNA sequence: TGTGCCAGCAGTTCTATTCGGGACAGGTCCCACAATGAGCAGTTCTTC. The encoded protein is CASSSIRDRSHNEQFF.

The count of this clone is one. V usage is TRBV4-1 and J usage is TRBJ1-2; no firm D call. Trimming left V 0 bases short and J 6 bases short, with 8 bases between. Germline V gene data show CDR1 as MGHRA and CDR2 as YSYEKL. The CDR3 is made up of 13 amino acids. Written as DNA, the CDR3 is TGCGCCAGCAGCCAAGATAAAGGGAATGGCTACACCTTC. It codes for CASSQDKGNGYTF.

J is TRBJ1-2 and V is TRBV6-1, with D possibly matching TRBD1 (5 bases). V dropped 2 bases and J dropped 8 bases, with 9 bases sitting between them. The CDR3 extends over 12 amino acids. Germline-derived CDR1 and CDR2 are MNHNS and SASEGT. The CDR3 sequence: CASSEWDGGYTF. The DNA for the CDR3 is TGTGCCAGCAGTGAATGGGACGGCGGCTACACCTTC.

This clone was seen just once. This chain links TRBV20-1 with TRBJ2-7; D is unresolved. CDR1 and CDR2 from the germline V gene are DFQATT and SNEGSKA (reference sequence). V lost 3 bases, J lost 3 bases, and 6 bases lay in between. CDR3 length: 11 amino acids. CDR3 protein: CSARVGYEQYF. The DNA of the CDR3 is TGCAGTGCTAGGGTCGGCTACGAGCAGTACTTC.

The J gene is TRBJ2-1, the V gene TRBV11-2; D tentatively reads TRBD1 or TRBD2 (5 bases each). CDR3 size: 13 residues. V lost 3 bases and J lost 7, with 10 bases in between. Germline V CDR1 and CDR2: SGHAT, FQNNGV. The DNA of the CDR3 is TGTGCCAGCAGCTTGGGGGAATGGAATGAGCAGTTCTTC. This gives the protein CASSLGEWNEQFF.

The count of this clone is one. The V call is TRBV28, the J call TRBJ2-5; D perhaps matches TRBD2 (6 bases). V was trimmed by 6 bases and J by 3 bases, leaving 14 bases between them. The CDR3 is 14 residues long. The germline CDR1 and CDR2 sequences are MDHEN and SYDVKM. The CDR3 reads CASRHIRGEETQYF. The CDR3, as DNA: TGTGCCAGCAGACATATCCGCGGGGAAGAGACCCAGTACTTC.

The chain has TRBV4-1 and TRBJ2-3; TRBD2 agrees at 14 bases. The junction had 11 bases not matched to a gene; V was cut back by 2 bases and J by 4 bases. Germline CDR1 MGHRA, CDR2 YSYEKL. The CDR3 length is 19 residues. The DNA for the CDR3 is TGCGCCAGCAGCCAAACGGGGGGGACTAGCGGGAGTAGGGCAGATACGCAGTATTTT. It codes for CASSQTGGTSGSRADTQYF.

The gene calls are TRBV4-1 and TRBJ2-7, with D maybe TRBD1 (7 bases). CDR1 MGHRA and CDR2 YSYEKL come from the germline V gene. Trimming removed 1 base from V and 3 bases from J, with 16 bases in between. CDR3 length equals 16 residues. CDR3 amino acids: CASSQVADRNFYEQYF. In DNA, the CDR3 is TGCGCCAGCAGCCAAGTAGCGGACAGGAATTTCTACGAGCAGTACTTC.

V and J are TRBV30 and TRBJ2-7, with a possible D match to TRBD1 (5 bases). The CDR3 is 14 residues long. Deletions cut 2 bases from V and 1 base from J, with 12 bases between. Germline lookup yields CDR1 GTSNPN and CDR2 SVGIG (reference sequence). The CDR3 coding sequence is TGTGCCTGGAGTAGGGGTGGGCGGTCCTACGAGCAGTACTTC. This encodes CAWSRGGRSYEQYF.

The DNA for the CDR3 is TGCGCCAGCAGCCAATATGGGACGGAAGCTTTCTTT. As protein: CASSQYGTEAFF. The chain couples TRBV4-3 to TRBJ1-1, with D tentatively TRBD1 (5 bases). V shed 2 bases and J shed 8 bases, with 9 bases lying between them. Germline V gives CDR1 LGHNA, CDR2 YSLEER. The CDR3 is made up of 12 amino acids.

CDR3 sequence (DNA): TGTGCCAGCAGCCCGAGGGGGAGCTCCTACAATGAGCAGTTCTTC. Encoded protein: CASSPRGSSYNEQFF. J is TRBJ2-1 and V is TRBV7-9; TRBD1 might be the D (6 bases). This CDR3 has 15 amino acids. Per the germline V gene, CDR1 is SEHNR and CDR2 is FQNEAQ (reference sequence). Trimming pared 5 bases from V and 0 bases from J, leaving 11 bases between.

V is TRBV5-1 and J is TRBJ2-5; 8 nucleotides match TRBD1. The CDR3 totals 16 residues. V shed 4 bases, J shed 5 bases, and the junction held 13 bases outside the gene matches. Germline V CDR1 and CDR2: SGHRS, YFSETQ. The chain's CDR3 is CASSTFGQGALETQYF. CDR3 nucleotides: TGCGCCAGCAGCACCTTTGGACAGGGTGCTTTGGAGACCCAGTACTTC.

V gene TRBV18 combines with J gene TRBJ1-6; 9 positions agree with TRBD1. Germline V CDR1 and CDR2: KGHSH, LQKENI. Germline trimming cut 0 bases from V and 6 bases from J; bases unmatched to any gene: 3. This CDR3 has 16 amino acids. Written as DNA, the CDR3 is TGTGCCAGCTCACCACCGATGGGACAGGGTAATTCACCCCTCCACTTT. Its translation is CASSPPMGQGNSPLHF. Full variable domain (outside the CDR3, taken from reference TRBV18 and TRBJ1-6): NAGVMQNPRHLVRRRGQEARLRCSPMKGHSHVYWYRQLPEEGLKFMVYLQKENIIDESGMPKERFSAEFPKEGPSILRIQQVVRGDSAAYFCASSPPMGQGNSPLHFGNGTRLTVT.

V and J are TRBV5-4 and TRBJ1-5; D remains ambiguous. Germline CDR1 reads SGHNT; CDR2 reads YYREEE (reference sequence). With 1 base removed from V and 0 bases from J, the gap between germline ends came to 8 bases. The CDR3 is 15 residues long. CDR3 nucleotides: TGTGCCAGCAGCTTGTATGGCTTTAGCAATCAGCCCCAGCATTTT. It specifies CASSLYGFSNQPQHF.

This clone has only one observation. The rearrangement joins TRBV27 to TRBJ2-1; 8 positions agree with TRBD2. Germline V gene lookup returns CDR1 MNHEY and CDR2 SMNVEV (reference sequence). Trimming took 2 bases from V and 1 from J; bases not matched to a gene: 7. This CDR3 has 17 amino acids. The CDR3 bases are TGTGCCAGCAGTTTAGGTCATAGCGGGGTTTCCTACAATGAGCAGTTCTTC. As protein: CASSLGHSGVSYNEQFF.

The rearrangement uses TRBV5-5 and TRBJ1-2; D not certain. With 0 bases removed from V and 0 bases from J, the gap between germline ends came to 9 bases. In germline, CDR1 is SGHKS, CDR2 YYEKEE (reference sequence). The CDR3 contains 15 residues. DNA for the CDR3: TGTGCCAGCAGCTTGGATAGAAGGCCTAACTATGGCTACACCTTC. Its protein is CASSLDRRPNYGYTF.

The gene calls are TRBV10-3 and TRBJ1-2, with a tentative D call TRBD1 (5 bases). In germline, CDR1 is ENHRY, CDR2 SYGVKD. V gave up 6 bases and J gave up 8 bases, with 13 bases separating them. The CDR3 sequence is 12 residues long. The CDR3 loop is CAIRDTRDGYTF. As DNA, the CDR3 is TGTGCCATCAGGGACACCCGGGACGGCTACACCTTC.

The chain employs TRBV2 and TRBJ1-2; 9 bases agree with TRBD1. Germline V gene data show CDR1 as SNHLY and CDR2 as FYNNEI. CDR3 size: 14 residues. J gave up 8 bases and V 4 bases, and 8 bases lay outside the gene matches. The CDR3 spells CASSGDRVLRGYTF. CDR3 DNA sequence: TGTGCCAGCAGTGGGGACAGGGTTCTTAGGGGCTACACCTTC.

This clone was counted between two and nine times. This rearrangement joins TRBV4-3 to TRBJ2-2, with D maybe TRBD2 (6 bases). The length of the CDR3 is 15 residues. The V end lost 0 bases, the J end lost 1 base, and 6 bases lay between the germline ends. Germline-derived CDR1 and CDR2 are LGHNA and YSLEER. CDR3 nucleotide sequence: TGCGCCAGCAGCCAAGAGGGAGGGAACACCGGGGAGCTGTTTTTT. Translated, it gives CASSQEGGNTGELFF.

The chain links TRBV23-1 to TRBJ1-1, with TRBD1 as a possible D gene (5 bases). TRBV23-1 is noted as an ORF with a role that remains uncertain. CDR3 size: 13 residues. V dropped 7 bases and J dropped 2 bases, with 11 bases sitting between them. This chain's CDR3 is CASIRQCNTEAFF. The CDR3 DNA is TGCGCCAGCATACGACAGTGCAACACTGAAGCTTTCTTT.

The chain carries TRBV9 and TRBJ2-2; 9 bases match TRBD1. The CDR3 is 15 amino acids. V shed 4 bases and J 6 bases; nucleotides not matched to a gene: 7. Germline loops: CDR1 SGDLS, CDR2 YYNGEE. The CDR3 reads CASSPRTGAAGELFF. As DNA, the CDR3 is TGTGCCAGCAGCCCTCGGACAGGGGCGGCCGGGGAGCTGTTTTTT.

This clone ranks as medium-sized (0.01 to 0.1%). The chain uses TRBV29-1 and TRBJ1-6; D remains unclear. The germline V gene has CDR1 SQVTM and CDR2 ANQGSEA. This CDR3 is built from 14 residues. Deletions cut 2 bases from V and 8 bases from J, with 13 bases between. For the CDR3, the DNA is TGCAGCGTTGAAAGGTCCTCTGGTGATTCACCCCTCCACTTT. This encodes CSVERSSGDSPLHF.

The chain is built from TRBV7-9 and TRBJ2-6, with no clear D. The germline V gene encodes CDR1 SEHNR and CDR2 FQNEAQ (reference sequence). The CDR3 is 16 amino acids. Deletions cut 4 bases from V and 0 bases from J, with 10 bases between. CDR3 DNA: TGTGCCAGCAGCTCCCCCACTTTCTCTGGGGCCAACGTCCTGACTTTC. Amino acids: CASSSPTFSGANVLTF.

The rearrangement uses TRBV28 and TRBJ2-1, with 8 nucleotides matching TRBD2. The V gene end was trimmed by 6 bases and the J gene end by 7 bases; junction bases not matched to a gene: 14. Germline lookup yields CDR1 MDHEN and CDR2 SYDVKM. The CDR3 is 16 residues long. The CDR3 region is CASRTGTRGLGNEQFF. DNA of the CDR3: TGTGCCAGCAGAACCGGGACTAGGGGCCTAGGGAATGAGCAGTTCTTC.

In DNA, the CDR3 is TGCGCCAGCAGTAATAGACAGGGCTACAATGAGCAGTTCTTC. Its protein is CASSNRQGYNEQFF. This sequence joins TRBV10-1 and TRBJ2-1; 7 bases fit TRBD1. CDR1 is WNHNN, CDR2 SYGVQD, per germline (reference sequence). The CDR3 length is 14 residues. V dropped 5 bases and J dropped 3; count of bases not matched to a gene: 4.